A single sample gave rise to the 26 T cell receptor beta chains below, sequenced in a study of response to subunit inactivated influenza vaccine. TCRdb processed the RT-PCR reads anew with MiXCR; each CDR3 protein has one entry. Altogether 650,000 to 800,000 distinct CDR3 sequences are present, about 14% being singletons, with the ten largest covering 5.5% to 8%. The specimen was PBMCs from blood, collected 14 to 15 days before vaccination. Every receptor here comes from a man aged 45-65 years who received an inactivated influenza vaccine.

This clonotype came up many times. The V call is TRBV28, the J call TRBJ1-4; TRBD1 matches 7 bases. CDR3 length equals 14 residues. Germline trimming cut 5 bases from V and 7 bases from J; bases unmatched to any gene: 7. Per germline, CDR1 MDHEN and CDR2 SYDVKM. The CDR3 sequence is CASSAGQEGEKLFF. The CDR3 nucleotides are TGTGCCAGCAGTGCCGGACAGGAGGGTGAAAAACTGTTTTTT. Full variable domain (outside the CDR3, taken from reference TRBV28 and TRBJ1-4): DVKVTQSSRYLVKRTGEKVFLECVQDMDHENMFWYRQDPGLGLRLIYFSYDVKMKEKGDIPEGYSVSREKKERFSLILESASTNQTSMYLCASSAGQEGEKLFFGSGTQLSVL.

This clonotype was seen many times. The rearrangement joins TRBV12-3 or TRBV12-4 to TRBJ1-5; 7 bases map to TRBD1. J was trimmed by 1 base and V by 5 bases; bases with no gene match: 2. The CDR3 sequence is 14 residues long. CDR3 amino acids: CASSQGGSNQPQHF. The CDR3 DNA sequence: TGTGCCAGCAGTCAGGGGGGAAGCAATCAGCCCCAGCATTTT.

The CDR3 DNA reads TGCAGCGTAACGGCCCTAGCGGCCACTGAAGCTTTCTTT. Translated: CSVTALAATEAFF. This sequence joins TRBV29-1 and TRBJ1-1; no clear D gene. CDR1 SQVTM and CDR2 ANQGSEA come from the germline V gene. This CDR3 has 13 residues. V lost 6 bases, J lost 4 bases, and 15 bases lay in between. Filled out from reference TRBV29-1 and TRBJ1-1, the complete variable domain reads SAVISQKPSRDICQRGTSLTIQCQVDSQVTMMFWYRQQPGQSLTLIATANQGSEATYESGFVIDKFPISRPNLTFSTLTVSNMSPEDSSIYLCSVTALAATEAFFGQGTRLTVV.

The chain uses TRBV28 and TRBJ1-2; unclear D gene. Deletions cut 5 bases from V and 4 bases from J, with 14 bases between. This CDR3 has 14 amino acids. Germline V gene data show CDR1 as MDHEN and CDR2 as SYDVKM. In DNA, the CDR3 is TGTGCCAGCAGTCAACTCGAGCGGGTCTATGGCTACACCTTC. Its translation: CASSQLERVYGYTF.

This clonotype has ten or more counts. The rearrangement joins TRBV12-3 or TRBV12-4 to TRBJ1-2; 9 bases are shared with TRBD1. The J segment lost 4 bases and the V segment lost 2 bases, leaving 2 bases of the junction unmatched. The CDR3 covers 14 residues. The CDR3 nucleotides are TGTGCCAGCAGTTTACTGGGACAGGGCTATGGCTACACCTTC. Its translation is CASSLLGQGYGYTF.

Many counts were recorded for this clonotype. This chain uses TRBV3-1 with TRBJ1-3; D is undetermined. V was pared by 1 base and J by 4 bases, with 5 bases between. The CDR3 is 13 amino acids. Germline assignment: CDR1 LGHDT and CDR2 YNNKEL (reference sequence). Here the CDR3 reads CASSQGSGNTIYF. The CDR3 DNA is TGTGCCAGCAGCCAAGGCAGCGGAAACACCATATATTTT.

In DNA, the CDR3 is TGTGCCAGCAGCTTCAGGGGGATCACTGAAGCTTTCTTT. Translated, it gives CASSFRGITEAFF. The chain uses TRBV6-2 or TRBV6-3 and TRBJ1-1; 7 nucleotides agree with TRBD1. Germline CDR1 is MNHEY and CDR2 is SVGEGT. The CDR3 consists of 13 residues. J was trimmed by 4 bases and V by 6 bases; bases with no gene match: 5.

The chain links TRBV6-2 or TRBV6-3 to TRBJ2-1, with TRBD2 matching 9 bases. CDR3 length: 13 amino acids. In germline, CDR1 is MNHEY, CDR2 SVGEGT. The junction had 5 bases not matched to a gene; V was cut back by 9 bases and J by 5 bases. The CDR3 is CASRTSANNEQFF. CDR3 bases: TGTGCCAGTCGGACTAGCGCCAACAATGAGCAGTTCTTC.

The table lists this clonotype with a few counts. The rearrangement links TRBV5-6 to TRBJ1-1; D not certain. The CDR3 covers 14 residues. Germline loops: CDR1 SGHDT, CDR2 YYEEEE. V was clipped by 1 base and J by 0 bases, with 7 bases between them. The CDR3 nucleotides are TGTGCCAGCAGCTTGAACAGATTGAACACTGAAGCTTTCTTT. Amino acid sequence: CASSLNRLNTEAFF.

This clonotype was detected only a few times. The gene calls are TRBV2 and TRBJ2-1; D gene ambiguous. V lost 8 bases and J lost 8, with 13 bases in between. There are 12 residues in the CDR3. Germline assignment: CDR1 SNHLY and CDR2 FYNNEI. As DNA, the CDR3 is TGTGCCAGCGTTGCTTATAACTATGAGCAGTTCTTC. Translating gives CASVAYNYEQFF. The variable domain in full, with the rest retrieved from reference TRBV2 and TRBJ2-1, is EPEVTQTPSHQVTQMGQEVILRCVPISNHLYFYWYRQILGQKVEFLVSFYNNEISEKSEIFDDQFSVERPDGSNFTLKIRSTKLEDSAMYFCASVAYNYEQFFGPGTRLTVL.

This chain links TRBV18 with TRBJ2-4; a possible D gene is TRBD1 (5 bases). The CDR3 extends over 17 amino acids. V lost 1 base, J lost 2 bases, and 15 bases lay in between. The germline gives CDR1 KGHSH, CDR2 LQKENI. For the CDR3, the DNA is TGTGCCAGCTCACCACGGAATATAGGGGATACCAAAAACATTCAGTACTTC. It encodes CASSPRNIGDTKNIQYF.

This sequence joins TRBV18 and TRBJ2-7; tentative D call: TRBD2 (6 bases). V was trimmed by 0 bases and J by 3 bases, leaving 15 bases between them. Per the germline V gene, CDR1 is KGHSH and CDR2 is LQKENI. The CDR3 sequence is 16 residues long. The CDR3 here is CASSPPLVAAHYEQYF. The CDR3, as DNA: TGTGCCAGCTCACCACCTTTGGTAGCGGCCCACTACGAGCAGTACTTC.

This clonotype was seen a handful of times. The chain carries TRBV14 and TRBJ1-5, with no clear D. There are 16 residues in the CDR3. V lost 0 bases and J 3 bases, leaving 12 bases between the germline ends. Per germline, CDR1 SGHDN and CDR2 FVKESK. The CDR3 DNA sequence: TGTGCCAGCAGCCAAGAACGAAGGCAAGACAATCAGCCCCAGCATTTT. Translation: CASSQERRQDNQPQHF. Together with reference TRBV14 and TRBJ1-5, the CDR3 gives the full variable domain: EAGVTQFPSHSVIEKGQTVTLRCDPISGHDNLYWYRRVMGKEIKFLLHFVKESKQDESGMPNNRFLAERTGGTYSTLKVQPAELEDSGVYFCASSQERRQDNQPQHFGDGTRLSIL.

The chain links TRBV20-1 to TRBJ1-5; tentatively, D is TRBD1 (5 bases). The CDR3 spans 15 residues. Between the trimmed V and J ends, which lost 1 base and 4 bases, there was a span of 14 bases. The germline gives CDR1 DFQATT, CDR2 SNEGSKA (reference sequence). CDR3 nucleotides: TGCAGTGCTAGAGTTGGGGGACGGACTAATCAGCCCCAGCATTTT. This translates into CSARVGGRTNQPQHF.

This clonotype was found many times. This chain uses TRBV10-3 with TRBJ2-2, with D perhaps TRBD1 (6 bases). The CDR3 is made up of 16 amino acids. Deletions cut 5 bases from V and 7 bases from J, with 20 bases between. Germline V gives CDR1 ENHRY, CDR2 SYGVKD. CDR3 sequence: CAISTLRDIFRGELFF. The CDR3 DNA reads TGTGCCATCAGTACTCTCCGGGACATATTCCGCGGGGAGCTGTTTTTT.

A few counts support this clonotype. The chain employs TRBV20-1 and TRBJ2-7; D tentatively fits TRBD1 or TRBD2 (5 bases each). The CDR3 is 11 amino acids. Trimming left V 1 base short and J 13 bases short, with 14 bases between. CDR1 is DFQATT, CDR2 SNEGSKA, per germline (reference sequence). The CDR3 protein is CSARVGGRNYF. The CDR3 region has the DNA TGCAGTGCTAGAGTTGGGGGTCGGAATTACTTC.

Many counts were recorded for this clonotype. The chain couples TRBV6-2 or TRBV6-3 to TRBJ2-7; maybe TRBD2 (6 bases). This CDR3 contains 14 residues. V was clipped by 8 bases and J by 2 bases, with 16 bases between them. The germline CDR1 and CDR2 sequences are MNHEY and SVGEGT. CDR3 nucleotide sequence: TGTGCCAGCGGCTGGACGGGGGAAACCTACGAGCAGTACTTC. The encoded protein is CASGWTGETYEQYF.

This clonotype was recorded a few times. The chain has TRBV5-4 and TRBJ1-6; D is undetermined. This CDR3 has 20 residues. The germline V and J ends were trimmed by 1 base and 0 bases, with 20 bases remaining between them. Germline V gene data show CDR1 as SGHNT and CDR2 as YYREEE (reference sequence). The CDR3 DNA is TGTGCCAGCAGCTTGCTTCCCCTAAACTCGGGGAGCTCCTATAATTCACCCCTCCACTTT. This sequence encodes CASSLLPLNSGSSYNSPLHF.

The V gene is TRBV29-1, the J gene TRBJ1-1; 10 bases agree with TRBD1. The CDR3 covers 14 residues. The junction had 3 bases not matched to a gene; V was cut back by 1 base and J by 4 bases. Germline loops: CDR1 SQVTM, CDR2 ANQGSEA. CDR3: CSVEAGTGVTEAFF. The DNA of the CDR3 is TGCAGCGTTGAAGCCGGGACAGGGGTCACTGAAGCTTTCTTT.

This clonotype was observed at least ten times. The genes are TRBV6-5 and TRBJ1-3; D possibly corresponds to TRBD1 (6 bases). V gave up 4 bases and J gave up 2 bases, with 15 bases separating them. Germline lookup yields CDR1 MNHEY and CDR2 SVGAGI. The CDR3 covers 16 residues. CDR3 coding DNA: TGTGCCAGCAGTTTCTATATCTCAGGGGCTGGAAACACCATATATTTT. Amino acid sequence: CASSFYISGAGNTIYF.

The CDR3 nucleotides read TGTGCCAGCAGCATCCTAAGGGGTCTAGCGTCCTCCTACGAGCAGTACTTC. Its protein product is CASSILRGLASSYEQYF. J is TRBJ2-7 and V is TRBV7-2; tentative D call: TRBD2 (6 bases). There are 17 residues in the CDR3. Trimming shortened V by 5 bases and J by 0 bases, and 20 bases separated the two germline ends. Germline CDR1 and CDR2: SGHTA and FQGNSA.

This clonotype was observed a few times. This rearrangement joins TRBV24-1 to TRBJ2-2, with TRBD1 as a possible D gene (5 bases). CDR3 length: 12 amino acids. V gave up 6 bases and J gave up 4 bases, with 5 bases separating them. Germline-derived CDR1 and CDR2 are KGHDR and SFDVKD. CDR3 amino acids: CATSQGTGELFF. The CDR3 DNA reads as TGTGCCACCAGTCAGGGCACCGGGGAGCTGTTTTTT.

This clonotype occurred a few times. This chain joins TRBV20-1 and TRBJ2-2; TRBD2 is a possible D gene (6 bases). The CDR3 runs 16 residues. Germline V lookup: CDR1 DFQATT, CDR2 SNEGSKA (reference sequence). V was shortened by 2 bases and J by 0 bases, with 13 bases between the two germline ends. The CDR3 loop reads CSARNLAEANTGELFF. Here the CDR3 DNA reads TGCAGTGCTAGAAATTTAGCGGAAGCGAACACCGGGGAGCTGTTTTTT.

Regarding this clonotype: An end of the junction differs from the germline gene, which may be a read error. The J gene is TRBJ2-7, the V gene TRBV6-5; perhaps TRBD2 as D (6 bases). This CDR3 is built from 16 residues. Per germline, CDR1 MNHEY and CDR2 SVGAGI. The CDR3 loop reads CASSYSTNTRGLEQYF. CDR3 sequence (DNA): TGTGCCAGCAGCTACTCGACGAACACAAGGGGACTCGAGCAGTACTTC.

This clonotype was seen a few times. The chain couples TRBV6-2 or TRBV6-3 to TRBJ2-5, with D uncertain. The germline V gene has CDR1 MNHEY and CDR2 SVGEGT. V was cut by 2 bases and J by 5 bases, with 6 bases left in between. The CDR3 is made up of 12 amino acids. The DNA for the CDR3 is TGTGCCAGCAGTTACGCCTCGGAGACCCAGTACTTC. Protein product: CASSYASETQYF.

The chain recombines TRBV5-1 with TRBJ2-1, with D possibly matching TRBD2 (6 bases). The CDR3 is 17 amino acids. Trimming removed 2 bases at V and 5 bases at J, with 20 bases between. Germline loops: CDR1 SGHRS, CDR2 YFSETQ. The CDR3 DNA is TGCGCCAGCAGCTTTTTTTTTCGGAGCGGGCGAGACAATGAGCAGTTCTTC. Translation gives CASSFFFRSGRDNEQFF.